This T cell receptor (beta chain) originates from a study of patients and donors after allogeneic stem cell transplantation. This clonotype was seen just once. A single record per CDR3 protein comes from TCRdb applying MiXCR to the RT-PCR reads. Of approximately 410,000 distinct CDR3 sequences listed, under 20% were seen once; the top ten hold 6.5% to 7.5%. This TCR derives from a human donor who was either an allogeneic HSCT recipient or a stem cell or donor lymphocyte infusion donor (not recorded which). It is not recorded whose cells these are; they may come from a transplant donor. Sequencing used blood, either unsorted or a sorted T cell fraction (not recorded which).

The CDR3: CSAWDSQRLNEQFF. The CDR3 DNA is TGCAGTGCCTGGGACAGTCAAAGACTTAATGAGCAGTTCTTC. The rearrangement uses TRBV20-1 and TRBJ2-1, with TRBD1 matching over 7 bases. The CDR3 sequence is 14 residues long. The germline gives CDR1 DFQATT, CDR2 SNEGSKA (reference sequence). V shed 6 bases, J shed 7 bases, and the junction held 12 bases outside the gene matches.